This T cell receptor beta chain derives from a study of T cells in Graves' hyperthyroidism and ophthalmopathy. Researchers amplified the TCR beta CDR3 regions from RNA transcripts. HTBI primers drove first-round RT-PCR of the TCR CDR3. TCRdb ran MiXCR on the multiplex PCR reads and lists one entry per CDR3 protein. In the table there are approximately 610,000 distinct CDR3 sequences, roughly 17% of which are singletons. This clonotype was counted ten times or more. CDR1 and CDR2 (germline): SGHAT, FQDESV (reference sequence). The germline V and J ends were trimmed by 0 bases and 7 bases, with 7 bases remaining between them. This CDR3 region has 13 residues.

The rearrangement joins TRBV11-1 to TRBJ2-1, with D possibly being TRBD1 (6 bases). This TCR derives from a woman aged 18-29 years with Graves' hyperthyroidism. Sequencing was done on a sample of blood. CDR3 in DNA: TGTGCCAGCAGCTTAGCGCAGGGGAATGAGCAGTTCTTC. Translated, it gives CASSLAQGNEQFF. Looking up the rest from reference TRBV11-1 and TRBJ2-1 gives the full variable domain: EAEVAQSPRYKITEKSQAVAFWCDPISGHATLYWYRQILGQGPELLVQFQDESVVDDSQLPKDRFSAERLKGVDSTLKIQPAELGDSAMYLCASSLAQGNEQFFGPGTRLTVL.